This T cell receptor (beta chain) was found in a study of OX40 agonist ivuxolimab in advanced cancers. About the study: Among those enrolled, mean age was approximately 62 years (range about 23 to 79) and 70% to 85% were male. Patients with prior anti-PD-1, anti-PD-L1 or anti-CTLA-4 therapy were eligible; less than 50% had some. General study findings and limits: Undetermined was the antigen specificity of the expanded peripheral T cells. Some nonresponders likewise displayed low normalized T-cell clonal expansion.

Method: immunoSEQ multiplex PCR; TCRdb's copy keeps in-frame clones and lacks some. The data contain roughly 86,000 clones, around 90% of them singletons. As concerns this clone: What it binds is unknown.

J was trimmed by 0 bases and V by 2 bases; bases with no gene match: 0. The CDR3 has 15 residues. In germline, CDR1 is SGHTA, CDR2 FQGTGA. The clonotype comes from an adult with an advanced solid tumor such as melanoma, head and neck, liver or kidney cancer. V usage is TRBV7-3 and J usage is TRBJ2-1; 8 bases match TRBD2. The sample was CD4+ or CD8+ T cells sorted from blood, taken in a trial of the OX40 agonist ivuxolimab. CDR3 in DNA: TGTGCCAGCAGCTTACTAGCGGGCTCCTACAATGAGCAGTTCTTC. It encodes CASSLLAGSYNEQFF. The variable domain in full, completed from reference TRBV7-3 and TRBJ2-1, reads GAGVSQTPSNKVTEKGKYVELRCDPISGHTALYWYRQSLGQGPEFLIYFQGTGAADDSGLPNDRFFAVRPEGSVSTLKIQRTERGDSAVYLCASSLLAGSYNEQFFGPGTRLTVL.